This TCR beta chain was identified in a study of control samples from healthy donors and cancer patients. Assay used: immunoSEQ multiplex PCR; TCRdb lists only in-frame clones, some missing. The profile shows some 150,000 clones, around 90% of them singletons. The CDR3 totals 14 residues. Germline-derived CDR1 and CDR2 are SGHRS and YFSETQ. Trimming shortened V by 4 bases and J by 1 base, and 11 bases separated the two germline ends. The clonotype originates from a man younger than 30 in good health. The J gene is TRBJ1-1, the V gene TRBV5-1, with D possibly matching TRBD1 (5 bases). Material: blood. CDR3: CASSANTGNTEAFF. As DNA, the CDR3 is TGCGCCAGCAGCGCCAACACAGGGAACACTGAAGCTTTCTTT.